This is a list of T cell receptor beta chains from one sample in a study of cytomegalovirus exposure and HLA in healthy donors. Profiling relied on immunoSEQ multiplex PCR, and the TCRdb table lists in-frame clones only, not all of them. Altogether roughly 150,000 clones are present, nearly 80% being singletons, with the ten largest covering 13% to 15%. Sequencing was performed on PBMCs. These receptors were taken from a middle-aged woman in good health and CMV-seronegative. CDR3s include the opening cysteine and the closing phenylalanine or tryptophan. The D gene is left open where the match is weak. Clone size is not always given. Where it is, it says once, few, many or a class for expanded clones.

CDR3aa,CDR3nt,abundance,len,d_gene,j_gene,v_gene
CASSQGQGTGANVLTF,TGCGCCAGCAGCCAAGGACAGGGAACTGGGGCCAACGTCCTGACTTTC,NA,16,TRBD1,TRBJ2-6,TRBV4-3
CASSEGTSGTYEQYF,TGTGCCAGCAGTGAAGGGACTAGCGGGACCTACGAGCAGTACTTC,NA,15,TRBD2,TRBJ2-7,TRBV2
CASSEVVEQFF,TGTGCCAGCAGTGAAGTCGTGGAGCAGTTCTTC,NA,11,NA,TRBJ2-1,TRBV25-1
CASSSRLAGSTDTQYF,TGTGCCAGCAGCTCCCGACTAGCGGGTAGCACAGATACGCAGTATTTT,NA,16,TRBD2,TRBJ2-3,TRBV7-2
CASSYGTGLYGYTF,TGTGCCAGCAGTTACGGAACAGGGCTCTATGGCTACACCTTC,NA,14,NA,TRBJ1-2,TRBV6-5
CASSSNGPGINEKLFF,TGTGCCAGCAGCTCAAACGGTCCAGGGATCAATGAAAAACTGTTTTTT,once,16,NA,TRBJ1-4,TRBV7-8
CASSPQTGSGGYTF,TGTGCCAGCAGCCCGCAGACAGGGAGCGGAGGCTACACCTTC,once,14,TRBD1,TRBJ1-2,TRBV7-2
CASGDGRGGRNEQFF,TGTGCCAGTGGCGATGGGCGGGGGGGCCGAAATGAGCAGTTCTTC,NA,15,TRBD2,TRBJ2-1,TRBV19
CASSQELYTEAFF,TGTGCCAGCAGCCAAGAACTTTACACTGAAGCTTTCTTT,NA,13,NA,TRBJ1-1,TRBV14
CASSLVGSGFFDEQFF,TGTGCCAGCAGCTTAGTCGGGAGTGGATTTTTCGATGAGCAGTTCTTC,NA,16,NA,TRBJ2-1,TRBV7-6
CASSQAAGGSTYEQYF,TGTGCCAGCAGCCAAGCGGCGGGGGGCAGCACCTACGAGCAGTACTTC,NA,16,TRBD2,TRBJ2-7,TRBV4-2
CASSQDQAGKNIQYF,TGTGCCAGCAGCCAAGATCAAGCGGGGAAAAACATTCAGTACTTC,NA,15,TRBD2,TRBJ2-4,TRBV4-2
CASSPRPISYEQYF,TGTGCCAGCAGCCCTCGCCCTATCTCCTACGAGCAGTACTTC,few,14,NA,TRBJ2-7,TRBV9
CASSVSLAGELFF,TGTGCCAGCAGTGTCTCGCTAGCCGGGGAGCTGTTTTTT,NA,13,NA,TRBJ2-2,TRBV2
CASSTPPGTGLAKNIQYF,TGTGCCAGTAGTACCCCTCCAGGGACAGGGCTGGCCAAAAACATTCAGTACTTC,once,18,TRBD1,TRBJ2-4,TRBV19
CSVGERGNQPQHF,TGCAGCGTTGGGGAGAGGGGCAATCAGCCCCAGCATTTT,NA,13,NA,TRBJ1-5,TRBV29-1
CASRTTDPYEQYF,TGTGCCAGCAGGACGACAGACCCTTACGAGCAGTACTTC,once,13,NA,TRBJ2-7,TRBV28
CASRAPVQETQYF,TGTGCCAGCAGAGCCCCGGTTCAAGAGACCCAGTACTTC,NA,13,NA,TRBJ2-5,TRBV2
CAWSQDRYTQYF,TGTGCCTGGAGTCAAGACAGATATACGCAGTATTTT,NA,12,NA,TRBJ2-3,TRBV30
CASSWTSGGAYNEQFF,TGCGCCAGCAGCTGGACTAGCGGGGGGGCCTACAATGAGCAGTTCTTC,NA,16,TRBD2,TRBJ2-1,TRBV5-1